This entry features one TCR beta chain sequence. The sample belongs to a study of blood T cell repertoires in COVID-19. Study summary: Sites in the United States, Italy and Spain provided acute and convalescent COVID-19 samples. Nucleic acid was either cDNA or gDNA, and it came from T cells, B-cell-depleted T cells, or PBMCs.

How the authors handled the data: Estimation of nucleated cell counts was performed using reference gene primer amplification. Clones were read by immunoSEQ multiplex PCR, and TCRdb kept only the in-frame ones, dropping some. V and J calls and clone size are as listed in that table; D and trimming were resolved from the DNA. The repertoire has roughly 100,000 clones, roughly 87% of them found once; the top ten carry 2.5% to 3.5%. The junction had 10 bases not matched to a gene; V was cut back by 6 bases and J by 3 bases. Germline CDR1 reads MNHNY; CDR2 reads SVGAGI (reference sequence). CDR3 length: 16 amino acids.

Material for sequencing was peripheral blood. The receptor comes from a middle-aged man in a cohort sampled during active COVID-19. The chain joins TRBV6-6 to TRBJ1-5, with TRBD1 identical over 8 bases. CDR3 DNA sequence: TGTGCCAGCAGACAGGGGGGTACCTTAAACAATCAGCCCCAGCATTTT. It translates to CASRQGGTLNNQPQHF.